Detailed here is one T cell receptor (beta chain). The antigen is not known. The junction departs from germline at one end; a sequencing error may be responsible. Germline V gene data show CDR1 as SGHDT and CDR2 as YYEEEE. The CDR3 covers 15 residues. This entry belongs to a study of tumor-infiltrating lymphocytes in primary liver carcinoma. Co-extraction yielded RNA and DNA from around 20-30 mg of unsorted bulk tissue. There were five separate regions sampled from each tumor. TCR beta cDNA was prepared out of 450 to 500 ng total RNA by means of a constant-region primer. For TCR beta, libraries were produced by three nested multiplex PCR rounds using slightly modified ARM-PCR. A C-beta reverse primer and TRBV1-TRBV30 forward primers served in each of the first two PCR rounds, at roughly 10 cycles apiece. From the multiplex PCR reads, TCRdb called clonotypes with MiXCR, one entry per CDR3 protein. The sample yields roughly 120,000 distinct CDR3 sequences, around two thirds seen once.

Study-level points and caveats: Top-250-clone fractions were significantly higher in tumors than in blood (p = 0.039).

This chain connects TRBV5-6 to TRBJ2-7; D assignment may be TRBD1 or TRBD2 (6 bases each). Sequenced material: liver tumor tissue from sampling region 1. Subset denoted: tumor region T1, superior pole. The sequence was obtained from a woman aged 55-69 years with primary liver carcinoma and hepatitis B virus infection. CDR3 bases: TGTGCCAGCAGCTTTAGGGGGACTGCAGTCTACGAGCAGCATTTC. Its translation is CASSFRGTAVYEQHF.